Listed below are T cell receptor beta chains from one sample, sequenced in a study of T cell repertoires in cytomegalovirus infection. From the reads, TCRdb called clonotypes with MiXCR, one entry per CDR3 protein. Among tens of thousands of distinct CDR3 sequences listed, about 21% were seen once. No antigens are known for them. The material was CD8+ T cells from cultured PBMCs, obtained from culture after CMV antigen stimulation. The receptors derive from a human donor in good health (CMV status not recorded). Some clones in this sample may be carry-over from other donors' samples. The CDR3 runs from the conserved cysteine through the conserved F or W. D genes are given only for firm matches. Clone size is given for some rows only: seen once, a few or many times, or a class if the clone is expanded.

cdr3_nt cdr3_aa d_call clone_size j_call v_call
TGCAGTGCTAGGGCATTGAGCAATGAAGCTTTCTTT CSARALSNEAFF . . TRBJ1-1 TRBV20-1
TGTGCCAGCAGCCCCGGGGCAGACGCTCCGAACACCGGGGAGCTGTTTTTT CASSPGADAPNTGELFF . many TRBJ2-2 TRBV5-5
TGTGCCATCAGTGGCAGATTGAACACTGAAGCTTTCTTT CAISGRLNTEAFF . . TRBJ1-1 TRBV10-3
TGTGCCGTAAACAGGGGGGGCACAGATACGCAGTATTTT CAVNRGGTDTQYF TRBD1 few TRBJ2-3 TRBV10-3
TGTGCCAGCAGCTCGACGCCCGGGACTAGCGTCGTCGGTGAGCAGTTCTTC CASSSTPGTSVVGEQFF TRBD2 many TRBJ2-1 TRBV7-6
TGTGCCAGCAGCTTCGGACAGCCTTCCTACGAGCAGTACTTC CASSFGQPSYEQYF . many TRBJ2-7 TRBV7-2
TGTGCCACCGCTCAACCGTCTAGCGGGGGGGCCGAGGAGCAGTTCTTC CATAQPSSGGAEEQFF TRBD2 many TRBJ2-1 TRBV6-4
TGTGCCAGCAGTCAACACGACACCTCGAACACTGAAGCTTTCTTT CASSQHDTSNTEAFF . . TRBJ1-1 TRBV2
TGTGCCAGCACCAAAGAATTCTCTGGGGCCAACGTCCTGACTTTC CASTKEFSGANVLTF . few TRBJ2-6 TRBV12-3/TRBV12-4
TGTGCCAGCAGTTACTCTCCGGCAGGGATCGGTTCACCCCTCCACTTT CASSYSPAGIGSPLHF . few TRBJ1-6 TRBV6-2/TRBV6-3
TGTGCCAGCAGCGTAGCTACTGGAAGTTTGGACACCGGGGAGCTGTTTTTT CASSVATGSLDTGELFF . once TRBJ2-2 TRBV9
TGTGCCAGCAGCCAAGAGCGCCCCCAAGAGACCCAGTACTTC CASSQERPQETQYF . . TRBJ2-5 TRBV3-1
TGTGCCAGCAGCCAAGGGACAGGGAGGACCTACGAGCAGTACTTC CASSQGTGRTYEQYF TRBD1 . TRBJ2-7 TRBV7-9
TGTGCCAGCAGTTTAGGAAATTGGGCAGCCCGAGGAAAACTGTTTTTT CASSLGNWAARGKLFF . many TRBJ1-4 TRBV12-3/TRBV12-4
TGCAGTGCTAAAAAGGGATCTTCGATCTATGGCTACACCTTC CSAKKGSSIYGYTF . many TRBJ1-2 TRBV20-1
TGTGCCAGCAGTCACCGGACAGGGTCCCGCACAGATACGCAGTATTTT CASSHRTGSRTDTQYF TRBD1 . TRBJ2-3 TRBV28
TGTGCCAGCAGCGCCGGGACTCCGGGGGAGCAGTACTTC CASSAGTPGEQYF . . TRBJ2-7 TRBV7-9
TGTGCCAGCAGCTTGGGAGGGGATACCGGGGAGCTGTTTTTT CASSLGGDTGELFF . many TRBJ2-2 TRBV5-6
TGTGCCAGCAGCCTAGGGGGGACCGTGGGGGAGCAGTACTTC CASSLGGTVGEQYF . . TRBJ2-7 TRBV27
TGTGCCAGCAGCCAAAAGACACGTTTAACTGAAGCTTTCTTT CASSQKTRLTEAFF . many TRBJ1-1 TRBV4-2
TGCAGTGCCCCCCCGGACCTAACGTATGGCTACACCTTC CSAPPDLTYGYTF . few TRBJ1-2 TRBV20-1
TGTGCCACCAGCAGAGTTGGGGACGAGCAGTACTTC CATSRVGDEQYF . . TRBJ2-7 TRBV15
TGTGCCAGCAGCTTACATCAGGGGGGGCCGGGGGAGCAGTACTTC CASSLHQGGPGEQYF . many TRBJ2-7 TRBV7-2
TGTGCCAGCAGCCCACCGGGACTAGCGGGGTACAATGAGCAGTTCTTC CASSPPGLAGYNEQFF TRBD2 many TRBJ2-1 TRBV7-3
TGCAGTGCTAGAGATCTGGGACAGGATCTCTACGAGCAGTACTTC CSARDLGQDLYEQYF TRBD1 . TRBJ2-7 TRBV20-1
TGTGCCAGTAGTAATCTATACGAGCAGTACTTC CASSNLYEQYF . few TRBJ2-7 TRBV19
TGCGCCAGCAGCCAGGCCAGACAAGGGGGGACTGAAGCTTTCTTT CASSQARQGGTEAFF . many TRBJ1-1 TRBV4-3
TGTGCCTGGAAACGTTCTGGAAACACCATATATTTT CAWKRSGNTIYF . many TRBJ1-3 TRBV30
TGTGCCAGTAGGGATCCTGACACTGAAGCTTTCTTT CASRDPDTEAFF . many TRBJ1-1 TRBV19
TGTGCCAGCACTTCCCTCTCGCCAGGGGGGAACTACGAGCAGTACTTC CASTSLSPGGNYEQYF . . TRBJ2-7 TRBV5-5
TGCAGCGTTAACGACGACAGGTGGAGCTACGAGCAGTACTTC CSVNDDRWSYEQYF . . TRBJ2-7 TRBV29-1
TGTGCCAGCGGTTCGAAAACAGGGGTCTACAATGAGCAGTTCTTC CASGSKTGVYNEQFF TRBD1 few TRBJ2-1 TRBV6-6
TGTGCCAGCAGCCAAGATCCTCCTGGGGCCGGTAGCGAGCAGTACTTC CASSQDPPGAGSEQYF . . TRBJ2-7 TRBV4-2